The 32 T cell receptor beta chains listed next were all sequenced from one sample in a study of T cell responses to AZD1222 COVID-19 vaccine. Method: immunoSEQ multiplex PCR; TCRdb's copy keeps in-frame clones and lacks some. The sample consists of approximately 91,000 clones, less than 95% of them appearing once. The source was peripheral blood, collected 28 days after the second AZD1222 dose. The receptors come from an adult who received the AZD1222 COVID-19 vaccine.

Only one count was recorded for this clone. One end of the junction varies from germline; a read error may be responsible. CDR3 residues: CASSVAEGAGELFF. The CDR3 coding sequence is TGTGCCAGCAGCGTAGCAGAGGGGGCCGGGGAGCTGTTTTTT. This chain uses TRBV7-2 with TRBJ2-2; TRBD1 might be the D (6 bases). Germline lookup yields CDR1 SGHTA and CDR2 FQGNSA. This CDR3 is built from 14 residues.

This chain connects TRBV11-1 to TRBJ1-3, with 8 bases that match TRBD1. The CDR3 consists of 15 residues. J was trimmed by 4 bases and V by 5 bases; bases with no gene match: 7. CDR1 and CDR2 (germline): SGHAT, FQDESV (reference sequence). The CDR3 bases are TGTGCCAGCAGCACCCTGGGGACAGGAGGAAACACCATATATTTT. Translated: CASSTLGTGGNTIYF.

The V call is TRBV28, the J call TRBJ1-2; TRBD1 agrees at 7 bases. V shed 5 bases, J shed 4 bases, and the junction held 10 bases outside the gene matches. Germline V gives CDR1 MDHEN, CDR2 SYDVKM. The CDR3 is 15 residues long. CDR3 nucleotides: TGTGCCAGCAGTGCCCAAGGGGGCGAATTCTATGGCTACACCTTC. The encoded protein is CASSAQGGEFYGYTF.

The genes are TRBV15 and TRBJ2-3; D gene ambiguous. Germline CDR1 is LNHNV and CDR2 is YYDKDF (reference sequence). The ends were cut back, 3 bases at V and 4 bases at J, with 8 bases in the middle. This CDR3 has 13 amino acids. The CDR3 spells CATSRAQPDTQYF. The CDR3 DNA sequence: TGTGCCACCAGCAGGGCTCAGCCAGATACGCAGTATTTT.

The rearrangement joins TRBV28 to TRBJ1-3; 7 nucleotides match TRBD1. Germline lookup yields CDR1 MDHEN and CDR2 SYDVKM. V was clipped by 6 bases and J by 0 bases; unmatched bases: 14. The CDR3 contains 18 residues. CDR3 sequence: CASRASGTAYYSGNTIYF. CDR3 DNA sequence: TGTGCCAGCAGAGCGTCCGGGACAGCTTATTACTCTGGAAACACCATATATTTT.

The chain combines TRBV30 with TRBJ1-5, with 8 bases lining up with TRBD1. Germline loops: CDR1 GTSNPN, CDR2 SVGIG (reference sequence). V lost 1 base to trimming and J lost 6 bases; unmatched junction nucleotides: 2. The CDR3 runs to 13 residues. CDR3 DNA: TGTGCCTGGAGTGGACAGGGGATTCAGCCCCAGCATTTT. It specifies CAWSGQGIQPQHF.

This chain uses TRBV29-1 with TRBJ1-1; no firm D call. Germline V gene data show CDR1 as SQVTM and CDR2 as ANQGSEA. V lost 4 bases and J 0 bases, leaving 15 bases between the germline ends. This CDR3 has 15 amino acids. The CDR3 DNA reads TGCAGCGTTGCCGGCAGCGCCGCGATGAACACTGAAGCTTTCTTT. Amino acids: CSVAGSAAMNTEAFF. Full variable domain (remainder filled in from reference TRBV29-1 and TRBJ1-1): SAVISQKPSRDICQRGTSLTIQCQVDSQVTMMFWYRQQPGQSLTLIATANQGSEATYESGFVIDKFPISRPNLTFSTLTVSNMSPEDSSIYLCSVAGSAAMNTEAFFGQGTRLTVV.

This rearrangement joins TRBV7-2 to TRBJ1-1; D might be TRBD1 (5 bases). CDR1 is SGHTA and CDR2 is FQGNSA in the germline V gene. CDR3 length: 14 amino acids. With 3 bases removed from V and 1 base from J, the gap between germline ends came to 9 bases. The CDR3 coding sequence is TGTGCCAGCAGCTTCGGGGCCGGGAACACTGAAGCTTTCTTT. This codes for CASSFGAGNTEAFF.

The genes are TRBV2 and TRBJ1-6, with 10 bases identical to TRBD1. CDR1 and CDR2 (germline): SNHLY, FYNNEI. V was clipped by 6 bases and J by 14 bases; unmatched bases: 16. CDR3 length: 16 amino acids. Written as DNA, the CDR3 is TGTGCCAGCAGAGCTTTAACCGGGACAGGGGAATTCACCCTCCACTTT. It yields the protein CASRALTGTGEFTLHF.

J is TRBJ2-1 and V is TRBV12-5; 15 nucleotides line up with TRBD2. CDR3 length equals 21 residues. Germline V gives CDR1 LGHNT, CDR2 FRNRAP. J lost 5 bases, V lost 3 bases, and 17 bases had no gene match. CDR3 protein: CASGFTLYGTSGRPTHNEQFF. Here the CDR3 DNA reads TGTGCTAGTGGTTTCACCCTTTACGGGACTAGCGGGAGGCCGACACACAATGAGCAGTTCTTC.

The V and J genes are TRBV5-1 and TRBJ2-7; a possible D gene is TRBD2 (5 bases). The V end lost 1 base, the J end lost 1 base, and 9 bases lay between the germline ends. Germline V gives CDR1 SGHRS, CDR2 YFSETQ. The CDR3 has 14 amino acids. The CDR3 DNA is TGCGCCAGCAGCTTGATCGGGGATTCCTACGAGCAGTACTTC. Translating it yields CASSLIGDSYEQYF.

The CDR3 is CASSQGQGRLGYTF. For the CDR3, the DNA is TGTGCCAGCAGCCAAGGACAGGGGCGGCTTGGCTACACCTTC. This chain joins TRBV3-1 (or the pseudogene TRBV3-2) and TRBJ1-2; TRBD1 agrees at 8 bases. The V gene's germline CDR1 is LGHDT and CDR2 YNNKEL (reference sequence). Germline trimming cut 1 base from V and 7 bases from J; bases unmatched to any gene: 5. CDR3 length: 14 residues.

The chain is built from TRBV19 and TRBJ2-2; maybe TRBD1 (6 bases). The CDR3 sequence is 17 residues long. CDR1 LNHDA and CDR2 SQIVND come from the germline V gene (reference sequence). The germline V and J ends were trimmed by 5 bases and 0 bases, with 16 bases remaining between them. The CDR3 reads CASSATGWKPNTGELFF. The DNA of the CDR3 is TGTGCCAGTAGTGCTACAGGGTGGAAACCGAACACCGGGGAGCTGTTTTTT.

The CDR3 sequence: CASSLAPGQGVGEQYF. CDR3 DNA sequence: TGTGCCAGCAGCTTAGCCCCGGGACAGGGGGTTGGCGAGCAGTACTTC. The gene calls are TRBV7-9 and TRBJ2-7; 11 bases agree with TRBD1. The germline gives CDR1 SEHNR, CDR2 FQNEAQ (reference sequence). The CDR3 length is 16 residues. J was trimmed by 6 bases and V by 0 bases; bases with no gene match: 7.

V gene TRBV5-1 combines with J gene TRBJ2-7, with D unresolved. Germline V lookup: CDR1 SGHRS, CDR2 YFSETQ. Trimming took 1 base from V and 2 from J, leaving 7 bases between them. The CDR3 has 13 amino acids. CDR3 nucleotides: TGCGCCAGCAGCTTGACATGGACCTACGAGCAGTACTTC. It yields the protein CASSLTWTYEQYF.

The rearrangement links TRBV5-1 to TRBJ1-1; D gene unclear. The V and J ends lost 0 bases and 0 bases respectively, with 9 bases between them. Looked up from germline, CDR1 is SGHRS and CDR2 is YFSETQ. This CDR3 spans 15 amino acids. The CDR3 is CASSLEPGMNTEAFF. The DNA for the CDR3 is TGCGCCAGCAGCTTGGAGCCCGGGATGAACACTGAAGCTTTCTTT.

The V gene is TRBV29-1, the J gene TRBJ2-1; 11 positions agree with TRBD2. The V segment lost 4 bases and the J segment 0 bases; nucleotides outside the gene matches: 11. From germline, CDR1 is SQVTM and CDR2 ANQGSEA. The CDR3 spans 18 residues. This CDR3 is CSVVRLAGGRSSYNEQFF. The DNA of the CDR3 is TGCAGCGTTGTTAGGCTAGCGGGAGGTCGGAGCTCCTACAATGAGCAGTTCTTC.

The chain employs TRBV4-2 and TRBJ1-2, with no clear D. Trimming pared 1 base from V and 3 bases from J, leaving 9 bases between. The germline V gene has CDR1 LGHNA and CDR2 YNFKEQ. This CDR3 has 14 amino acids. The CDR3: CASSQGTGDYGYTF. The CDR3 DNA sequence: TGTGCCAGCAGCCAAGGGACGGGAGACTATGGCTACACCTTC.

The V call is TRBV6-2 or TRBV6-3, the J call TRBJ1-2; D gene uncertain. Germline lookup yields CDR1 MNHEY and CDR2 SVGEGT. The CDR3 totals 13 residues. Trimming took 4 bases from V and 8 from J, leaving 14 bases between them. DNA of the CDR3: TGTGCCAGCAGTTGGGTCCCCCGATTAGGCTACACCTTC. As protein: CASSWVPRLGYTF.

The V and J genes are TRBV6-4 and TRBJ2-2; perhaps TRBD2 as D (6 bases). Trimming took off 7 bases at V and 1 base at J, with 10 bases between the two ends. CDR3 length: 14 amino acids. CDR1 is MRHNA, CDR2 SNTAGT, per germline. CDR3 residues: CASTPSENTGELFF. CDR3 in DNA: TGTGCCAGCACCCCTAGCGAGAACACCGGGGAGCTGTTTTTT.

This sequence joins TRBV10-3 and TRBJ2-1; D gene unclear. V was pared by 4 bases and J by 0 bases, with 1 base between. CDR3 length equals 12 residues. Germline-derived CDR1 and CDR2 are ENHRY and SYGVKD. CDR3 bases: TGTGCCATCAGTGGCTCCTACAATGAGCAGTTCTTC. The encoded protein is CAISGSYNEQFF.

This clone was found many times. This sequence joins TRBV27 and TRBJ2-7, with D perhaps TRBD2 (5 bases). The CDR3 runs 14 residues. Germline V gives CDR1 MNHEY, CDR2 SMNVEV (reference sequence). V lost 3 bases and J 2 bases, leaving 11 bases between the germline ends. The CDR3 loop reads CASSLGGSPYEQYF. CDR3 nucleotides: TGTGCCAGCAGTTTGGGCGGGTCCCCCTACGAGCAGTACTTC.

This clone was found once. The V gene is TRBV6-5, the J gene TRBJ2-5; TRBD2 agrees at 10 bases. This CDR3 comprises 15 residues. The ends lost 5 bases at V and 4 bases at J; junction bases unmatched: 7. Per the germline V gene, CDR1 is MNHEY and CDR2 is SVGAGI. DNA for the CDR3: TGTGCCAGCAGTCCTAGCGGGAGAGGGACAGAGACCCAGTACTTC. Residues: CASSPSGRGTETQYF.

This clone was seen a handful of times. V and J are TRBV3-1 (or the pseudogene TRBV3-2) and TRBJ2-3; D gene uncertain. The germline CDR1 and CDR2 sequences are LGHDT and YNNKEL (reference sequence). With 8 bases removed from V and 0 bases from J, the gap between germline ends came to 12 bases. The CDR3 covers 14 residues. CDR3 protein: CASAGFSSTDTQYF. The CDR3 region has the DNA TGTGCCAGCGCCGGTTTTTCGAGCACAGATACGCAGTATTTT.

This clone turned up a few times. The chain links TRBV21-1 to TRBJ1-2; the DNA was not used to check the table's D call, TRBD1. TRBV21-1 is a recognized pseudogene. The CDR3 consists of 15 residues. CDR3: CANGQGTSRNYGYTF. The CDR3 DNA reads TGTGCTAATGGGCAGGGGACCTCCCGGAACTATGGCTACACCTTC.

The chain links TRBV27 to TRBJ2-5, with 8 nucleotides matching TRBD1. The trim removed 6 bases at V and 4 bases at J, leaving 7 bases unmatched. The germline V gene has CDR1 MNHEY and CDR2 SMNVEV (reference sequence). This CDR3 is 14 amino acids long. CDR3 protein: CASRPDRGGETQYF. In DNA, the CDR3 is TGTGCCAGCAGGCCCGACAGGGGCGGAGAGACCCAGTACTTC.

The chain employs TRBV27 and TRBJ1-2, with D possibly TRBD1 on 5 matching bases. Germline loops: CDR1 MNHEY, CDR2 SMNVEV (reference sequence). The V end was cut by 0 bases, the J end by 4 bases, with 18 bases between. This CDR3 contains 17 residues. CDR3 nucleotide sequence: TGTGCCAGCAGTTTATCTCCCGGGGCAGTCGGCAGCTATGGCTACACCTTC. This gives the protein CASSLSPGAVGSYGYTF.

This chain joins TRBV24-1 and TRBJ2-1, with D tentatively TRBD1 (6 bases). Looked up from germline, CDR1 is KGHDR and CDR2 is SFDVKD. The CDR3 runs 16 residues. Trimming removed 1 base at V and 10 bases at J, with 19 bases between. In DNA, the CDR3 is TGTGCCACCAGTGATTTCCGGGACACCCCGATTGCGGAGCAGTTCTTC. As protein: CATSDFRDTPIAEQFF.

The chain uses TRBV5-1 and TRBJ2-1, with TRBD2 matching 8 bases. The length of the CDR3 is 14 residues. The germline V gene has CDR1 SGHRS and CDR2 YFSETQ. The J segment lost 9 bases and the V segment lost 0 bases, leaving 5 bases of the junction unmatched. CDR3 sequence reads: CASSLDAGGTEQFF. CDR3 coding DNA: TGCGCCAGCAGCTTGGATGCGGGAGGCACTGAGCAGTTCTTC.

The gene calls are TRBV2 and TRBJ2-2, with 9 positions matching TRBD1. J lost 3 bases, V lost 3 bases, and 14 bases had no gene match. Germline lookup yields CDR1 SNHLY and CDR2 FYNNEI. The CDR3 loop spans 19 amino acids. The CDR3 sequence is CASSDYRPPGQGYTGELFF. CDR3 DNA: TGTGCCAGCAGTGATTACCGGCCCCCGGGACAGGGATACACCGGGGAGCTGTTTTTT.

The chain combines TRBV10-3 with TRBJ2-3, with D uncertain. V lost 10 bases to trimming and J lost 2 bases, with 16 bases between them. CDR3 length equals 14 residues. Germline loops: CDR1 ENHRY, CDR2 SYGVKD. The CDR3 region has the DNA TGTGCCACTGCTAATAACCAAATCACAGATACGCAGTATTTT. Its translation is CATANNQITDTQYF.

V usage is TRBV21-1 and J usage is TRBJ2-7. TRBV21-1 is a listed pseudogene. This CDR3 contains 16 residues. CDR3 region: CASSKGAQRSSYEQYF. In DNA form, the CDR3 reads TGTGCCAGCAGCAAAGGGGCCCAAAGGAGCTCCTACGAGCAGTACTTC.